These 10 T cell receptor beta chains were sequenced from one sample in a study of T cell responses to AZD1222 COVID-19 vaccine (dated by TCRdb to the early 2020s). Receptors were amplified or captured by the immunoSEQ multiplex PCR assay. This immuneACCESS table, as held by TCRdb, lists in-frame sequences with V and J called but not all clones. Of the missing ones, under half trace to an unresolved V gene in checked studies; the others have no known cause. For this sample there are around 130,000 clones; more than 85% appear just once. Roughly 4% of the sample comes from the top ten. Sample time point, as interpreted from the label and publication: about 28 days (+/-7) after the second vaccine dose. Sequencing was performed on peripheral blood, taken 28 days after the second AZD1222 dose. The receptors originated from an adult who received the AZD1222 COVID-19 vaccine.

This clone showed up just once. This chain connects TRBV2 to TRBJ1-5; the D gene is possibly TRBD1 (6 bases). This CDR3 spans 12 amino acids. Per germline, CDR1 SNHLY and CDR2 FYNNEI. The V and J ends lost 10 bases and 7 bases respectively, with 14 bases between them. The CDR3 DNA reads as TGTGCCACCCACAGGGCAGGGCAGCCCCAGCATTTT. Protein: CATHRAGQPQHF. Full variable domain (outside the CDR3, taken from reference TRBV2 and TRBJ1-5): EPEVTQTPSHQVTQMGQEVILRCVPISNHLYFYWYRQILGQKVEFLVSFYNNEISEKSEIFDDQFSVERPDGSNFTLKIRSTKLEDSAMYFCATHRAGQPQHFGDGTRLSIL.

The rearrangement uses TRBV4-1 and TRBJ1-4; D is unresolved. Looked up from germline, CDR1 is MGHRA and CDR2 is YSYEKL. Between the trimmed V and J ends, which lost 3 bases and 0 bases, there was a span of 11 bases. The CDR3 is 16 residues long. The CDR3 DNA reads TGCGCCAGCAGCCATAGCCAGAGACCAACTAATGAAAAACTGTTTTTT. As protein: CASSHSQRPTNEKLFF.

The chain recombines TRBV5-6 with TRBJ1-1; no reliable D call. V was trimmed by 5 bases and J by 6 bases, leaving 17 bases between them. Germline CDR1 and CDR2: SGHDT and YYEEEE. The CDR3 is made up of 14 amino acids. CDR3 amino acids: CASSPVARHPEAFF. Here the CDR3 DNA reads TGTGCCAGCAGTCCGGTGGCCCGTCACCCTGAAGCTTTCTTT.

J is TRBJ1-4 and V is TRBV7-6, with D uncertain. Germline-derived CDR1 and CDR2 are SGHVS and FNYEAQ. Trimming shortened V by 4 bases and J by 5 bases, and 17 bases separated the two germline ends. This CDR3 contains 16 residues. As DNA, the CDR3 is TGTGCCAGCAGCTCCTCGGGCGGTAGACCCAATGAAAAACTGTTTTTT. Protein product: CASSSSGGRPNEKLFF.

This chain connects TRBV5-5 to TRBJ2-7; 7 bases align to TRBD1. V lost 2 bases, J lost 5 bases, and 7 bases stayed unmatched. Germline-derived CDR1 and CDR2 are SGHKS and YYEKEE (reference sequence). This CDR3 contains 14 residues. CDR3 sequence (DNA): TGTGCCAGCAGCTTAAGAGGGGGCGAAGACGAGCAGTACTTC. Translation: CASSLRGGEDEQYF.

This clone showed up just once. The chain is built from TRBV5-4 and TRBJ2-1; no clear D gene. This CDR3 contains 12 residues. The germline gives CDR1 SGHNT, CDR2 YYREEE (reference sequence). V was clipped by 10 bases and J by 3 bases, with 11 bases between them. The CDR3 region has the DNA TGTGCCTTCAGTGGGGTCTACAATGAGCAGTTCTTC. Its protein is CAFSGVYNEQFF.

This clone occurred once. The gene calls are TRBV27 and TRBJ2-7, with 9 bases lining up with TRBD2. Trimming at V came to 3 bases and at J to 1 base, leaving 7 bases not matched to a gene. Per the germline V gene, CDR1 is MNHEY and CDR2 is SMNVEV (reference sequence). The CDR3 totals 16 residues. As DNA, the CDR3 is TGTGCCAGCAGTTTCTTAGGACTAGCGCAATCCTACGAGCAGTACTTC. As protein: CASSFLGLAQSYEQYF.

The chain couples TRBV7-2 to TRBJ2-2; D may be TRBD1 (5 bases). The V end was cut by 7 bases, the J end by 4 bases, with 19 bases between. CDR1 is SGHTA, CDR2 FQGNSA, per germline. The CDR3 loop spans 16 amino acids. The DNA of the CDR3 is TGTGCCAGCAATTGGGTTGAGGTTAGGGGCACCGGGGAGCTGTTTTTT. Protein product: CASNWVEVRGTGELFF.

This chain links TRBV5-3 with TRBJ2-1, with 9 bases that match TRBD2. TRBV5-3 is an ORF, with its function uncertain. This CDR3 is built from 15 residues. Germline trimming cut 0 bases from V and 8 bases from J; bases unmatched to any gene: 6. CDR3 coding DNA: TGTGCCAGAAGCTTGGCCGGGACTAGCATTGATGAGCAGTTCTTC. Its translation: CARSLAGTSIDEQFF.

The gene calls are TRBV5-6 and TRBJ2-1; 7 bases fit TRBD1. Germline CDR1 reads SGHDT; CDR2 reads YYEEEE. V lost 2 bases and J lost 2; bases outside the gene matches: 13. The CDR3 runs 18 residues. The chain's CDR3 is CASSFGTDGPITYNEQFF. CDR3 DNA: TGTGCCAGCAGCTTCGGGACAGACGGACCTATAACCTACAATGAGCAGTTCTTC.